Presented here are 3 T cell receptor beta chains from one specimen sequenced in a study of OX40 agonist ivuxolimab in advanced cancers. Some clones are missing from TCRdb's copy, which holds only in-frame ones; the method was immunoSEQ multiplex PCR. Altogether about 93,000 clones are present, about 88% being singletons, with the ten largest covering about 0.31%. Sequencing was performed on CD4+ or CD8+ T cells sorted from blood, taken in a trial of the OX40 agonist ivuxolimab. Receptors originate from an adult with an advanced solid tumor such as melanoma, head and neck, liver or kidney cancer.

This clone was seen ten or more times. The J gene is TRBJ2-7, the V gene TRBV10-3; 13 bases line up with TRBD2. The CDR3 runs 15 residues. CDR1 is ENHRY and CDR2 is SYGVKD in the germline V gene. V was clipped by 5 bases and J by 5 bases; unmatched bases: 6. The CDR3 region is CAISWTSGSSHEQYF. The CDR3 nucleotides read TGTGCCATCAGTTGGACTAGCGGGAGTTCCCACGAGCAGTACTTC.

The J gene is TRBJ2-7, the V gene TRBV7-9; D remains ambiguous. V gave up 1 base and J gave up 0 bases, with 7 bases separating them. Looked up from germline, CDR1 is SEHNR and CDR2 is FQNEAQ (reference sequence). The CDR3 extends over 14 amino acids. The CDR3 bases are TGTGCCAGCAGCTTAGAAGAAACCTCCTACGAGCAGTACTTC. It yields the protein CASSLEETSYEQYF.

This rearrangement joins TRBV7-8 to TRBJ1-5; D is perhaps TRBD1 (5 bases). The CDR3 runs 15 residues. Germline CDR1 and CDR2: SGHVS and FQNEAQ. Trimming pared 5 bases from V and 0 bases from J, leaving 11 bases between. The CDR3 is CASSAQGGSNQPQHF. In DNA, the CDR3 is TGTGCCAGCAGCGCCCAGGGCGGTAGCAATCAGCCCCAGCATTTT.